The 26 T cell receptor beta chains below were found in one sample sequenced in a study of cytotoxic CD8 clonotypes in ibrutinib-treated CLL. Profiled with immunoSEQ multiplex PCR; TCRdb holds only in-frame clones, not every one. The sample contains about 250,000 clones, less than 75% of which appear only once. The starting material was PBMCs, obtained after 24 months of ibrutinib treatment. The receptor set was obtained from a human donor with chronic lymphocytic leukemia.

This chain links TRBV5-6 with TRBJ2-5; the match to TRBD2 covers 7 bases. Trimming cost V 0 bases and J 4 bases; bases outside gene matches: 9. This CDR3 has 16 residues. The germline V gene has CDR1 SGHDT and CDR2 YYEEEE. CDR3 residues: CASSLGAGVAGETQYF. CDR3 nucleotides: TGTGCCAGCAGCTTGGGGGCTGGGGTAGCGGGAGAGACCCAGTACTTC.

This chain joins TRBV5-1 and TRBJ1-2; D may be TRBD1 (6 bases). V shed 5 bases and J shed 2 bases, with 16 bases lying between them. Germline V gene data show CDR1 as SGHRS and CDR2 as YFSETQ. The CDR3 extends over 15 amino acids. The CDR3 spells CASRNAGHENYGYTF. CDR3 in DNA: TGCGCCAGCAGGAATGCGGGACACGAAAACTATGGCTACACCTTC.

V is TRBV2 and J is TRBJ2-2; TRBD2 aligns across 9 bases. The germline V gene has CDR1 SNHLY and CDR2 FYNNEI. The trim removed 4 bases at V and 6 bases at J, leaving 3 bases unmatched. This CDR3 contains 14 residues. The CDR3 protein is CASSVEREAGELFF. Here the CDR3 DNA reads TGTGCCAGCAGTGTTGAGCGGGAGGCCGGGGAGCTGTTTTTT.

V is TRBV18 and J is TRBJ2-7, with 10 positions matching TRBD1. CDR3 length: 15 amino acids. V shed 3 bases and J 3 bases; nucleotides not matched to a gene: 5. The germline gives CDR1 KGHSH, CDR2 LQKENI. CDR3 residues: CASSPSGQGFYEQYF. In DNA, the CDR3 is TGTGCCAGCTCACCTTCGGGACAGGGGTTCTACGAGCAGTACTTC. Full variable domain (outside the CDR3, taken from reference TRBV18 and TRBJ2-7): NAGVMQNPRHLVRRRGQEARLRCSPMKGHSHVYWYRQLPEEGLKFMVYLQKENIIDESGMPKERFSAEFPKEGPSILRIQQVVRGDSAAYFCASSPSGQGFYEQYFGPGTRLTVT.

This sequence joins TRBV5-1 and TRBJ2-1; D is undetermined. The germline gives CDR1 SGHRS, CDR2 YFSETQ. This CDR3 spans 12 amino acids. The V end was cut by 1 base, the J end by 8 bases, with 7 bases between. The DNA for the CDR3 is TGCGCCAGCAGCTTGAGTATCGATGAGCAGTTCTTC. It translates to CASSLSIDEQFF.

The V and J genes are TRBV30 and TRBJ1-4; 8 bases fit TRBD1. Germline CDR1 reads GTSNPN; CDR2 reads SVGIG (reference sequence). The CDR3 contains 12 residues. The chain's CDR3 is CAVQGAGEKLFF. CDR3 sequence (DNA): TGTGCTGTTCAGGGGGCCGGTGAAAAACTGTTTTTT.

The V gene is TRBV7-8, the J gene TRBJ2-6; D possibly corresponds to TRBD2 (5 bases). V was cut by 2 bases and J by 0 bases, with 17 bases left in between. CDR3 length: 19 residues. The germline V gene has CDR1 SGHVS and CDR2 FQNEAQ. CDR3 nucleotide sequence: TGTGCCAGCAGCTTAACGGGGAGTTGGGCTAGCTCTGGGGCCAACGTCCTGACTTTC. Its translation: CASSLTGSWASSGANVLTF.

The CDR3 DNA sequence: TGTGCCAGCAGCAAAGGGGGGACACCCACAGATACGCAGTATTTT. Translating it yields CASSKGGTPTDTQYF. This rearrangement joins TRBV5-4 to TRBJ2-3, with D possibly called TRBD1 or TRBD2 (6 bases each). Trimming stripped 4 bases from V and 2 bases from J, with 14 bases between. CDR1 and CDR2 (germline): SGHNT, YYREEE (reference sequence). The length of the CDR3 is 15 residues.

The sample holds a few counts of this clone. The chain has TRBV4-2 and TRBJ1-4, with 9 bases matching TRBD1. V gave up 1 base and J gave up 3 bases; unmatched junction bases: 0. Per germline, CDR1 LGHNA and CDR2 YNFKEQ. There are 15 residues in the CDR3. The CDR3 DNA reads TGTGCCAGCAGCCAAGGACAGGGGGCTAATGAAAAACTGTTTTTT. It translates to CASSQGQGANEKLFF.

The V and J genes are TRBV28 and TRBJ2-7, with D possibly being TRBD1 or TRBD2 (6 bases each). V lost 3 bases and J lost 2, with 14 bases in between. The length of the CDR3 is 15 residues. Looked up from germline, CDR1 is MDHEN and CDR2 is SYDVKM. This CDR3 reads CASSLGGPGTYEQYF. The CDR3 DNA reads as TGTGCCAGCAGTTTGGGGGGCCCGGGGACCTACGAGCAGTACTTC. Variable domain in full (rest from reference TRBV28 and TRBJ2-7): DVKVTQSSRYLVKRTGEKVFLECVQDMDHENMFWYRQDPGLGLRLIYFSYDVKMKEKGDIPEGYSVSREKKERFSLILESASTNQTSMYLCASSLGGPGTYEQYFGPGTRLTVT.

This chain uses TRBV5-1 with TRBJ2-1; 8 bases match TRBD2. The V and J ends lost 0 bases and 6 bases, in that order; junction bases with no gene match: 5. The length of the CDR3 is 15 residues. From germline, CDR1 is SGHRS and CDR2 YFSETQ. The CDR3 DNA reads as TGCGCCAGCAGCTTGGGTAGCGGGAAAATCAATGAGCAGTTCTTC. It specifies CASSLGSGKINEQFF.

The CDR3 DNA reads as TGTGCCTCTAGGAGGGGGCGGGAGACCCAGTACTTC. It translates to CASRRGRETQYF. The chain couples TRBV5-6 to TRBJ2-5; a possible D gene is TRBD1 (7 bases). Germline CDR1 SGHDT, CDR2 YYEEEE. V was shortened by 10 bases and J by 5 bases, with 15 bases between the two germline ends. The CDR3 totals 12 residues.

The chain carries TRBV29-1 and TRBJ2-6, with TRBD1 identical over 7 bases. Germline CDR1 SQVTM, CDR2 ANQGSEA. CDR3 length: 15 amino acids. V was pared by 6 bases and J by 2 bases, with 7 bases of the junction left unmatched. DNA of the CDR3: TGCAGCGTCCGACAGACAGGGACTGGGGCCAACGTCCTGACTTTC. Protein product: CSVRQTGTGANVLTF.

This chain links TRBV7-9 with TRBJ2-5; no reliable D call. Trimming stripped 1 base from V and 2 bases from J, with 11 bases between. Germline V gene data show CDR1 as SEHNR and CDR2 as FQNEAQ (reference sequence). This CDR3 is built from 15 residues. This chain's CDR3 is CASSLGKGIQETQYF. The CDR3, as DNA: TGTGCCAGCAGCTTAGGGAAGGGAATACAAGAGACCCAGTACTTC. The full variable domain, in which reference TRBV7-9 and TRBJ2-5 provide the parts outside the CDR3, is DTGVSQNPRHKITKRGQNVTFRCDPISEHNRLYWYRQTLGQGPEFLTYFQNEAQLEKSRLLSDRFSAERPKGSFSTLEIQRTEQGDSAMYLCASSLGKGIQETQYFGPGTRLLVL.

This chain links TRBV28 with TRBJ1-3, with a possible D match to TRBD1 (6 bases). V shed 5 bases and J shed 2 bases, with 19 bases lying between them. This CDR3 has 17 amino acids. In germline, CDR1 is MDHEN, CDR2 SYDVKM. The chain's CDR3 is CASSHWARQDAGNTIYF. The CDR3 bases are TGTGCCAGCAGTCACTGGGCAAGACAGGACGCTGGAAACACCATATATTTT.

The J gene is TRBJ2-7, the V gene TRBV7-2; 7 bases line up with TRBD2. The CDR3 is 13 amino acids. The V and J ends lost 6 bases and 3 bases, in that order; junction bases with no gene match: 5. Germline CDR1 SGHTA, CDR2 FQGNSA. In DNA, the CDR3 is TGTGCCAGCAGTAAGACTAGCAACTACGAGCAGTACTTC. This translates into CASSKTSNYEQYF.

V usage is TRBV7-2 and J usage is TRBJ1-4, with D unclear. V lost 5 bases and J lost 8, with 18 bases in between. Germline V gene lookup returns CDR1 SGHTA and CDR2 FQGNSA. CDR3 length: 15 residues. Written as DNA, the CDR3 is TGTGCCAGCAGCCAAGAGACCGGGAGGCTGGAAAAACTGTTTTTT. Translated: CASSQETGRLEKLFF.

This clone occurred a few times. The chain joins TRBV7-3 to TRBJ2-3; D is unclear. Looked up from germline, CDR1 is SGHTA and CDR2 is FQGTGA. CDR3 size: 12 residues. The V gene lost 5 bases and the J gene lost 6 bases, with 9 bases spanning the gap. The DNA for the CDR3 is TGTGCCAGCAGCATACCGGGTGATACGCAGTATTTT. Translating it yields CASSIPGDTQYF. The variable domain in full, with the rest retrieved from reference TRBV7-3 and TRBJ2-3, is GAGVSQTPSNKVTEKGKYVELRCDPISGHTALYWYRQSLGQGPEFLIYFQGTGAADDSGLPNDRFFAVRPEGSVSTLKIQRTERGDSAVYLCASSIPGDTQYFGPGTRLTVL.

The chain joins TRBV2 to TRBJ2-7, with 9 bases lining up with TRBD1. The CDR3 totals 14 residues. Germline assignment: CDR1 SNHLY and CDR2 FYNNEI. With 7 bases clipped from V and 6 bases from J, the junction kept 10 bases outside the gene matches. CDR3 residues: CASKVRDRDTEQYF. CDR3 in DNA: TGTGCCAGCAAGGTCCGGGACAGGGATACCGAGCAGTACTTC.

J is TRBJ2-2 and V is TRBV2; TRBD2 might be the D (6 bases). The CDR3 consists of 13 residues. The germline CDR1 and CDR2 sequences are SNHLY and FYNNEI. The V end lost 7 bases, the J end lost 4 bases, and 10 bases lay between the germline ends. Here the CDR3 DNA reads TGTGCCAGCATGGAGGGGAGCACCGGGGAGCTGTTTTTT. The encoded protein is CASMEGSTGELFF. The variable domain in full, with the rest retrieved from reference TRBV2 and TRBJ2-2, is EPEVTQTPSHQVTQMGQEVILRCVPISNHLYFYWYRQILGQKVEFLVSFYNNEISEKSEIFDDQFSVERPDGSNFTLKIRSTKLEDSAMYFCASMEGSTGELFFGEGSRLTVL.

The V and J genes are TRBV5-1 and TRBJ2-7; 7 bases match TRBD1. Looked up from germline, CDR1 is SGHRS and CDR2 is YFSETQ. The CDR3 is 13 amino acids. V shed 5 bases, J shed 5 bases, and the junction held 7 bases outside the gene matches. The CDR3 nucleotides read TGCGCCAGCAGGGAGACAGGGTGGGACGAGCAGTACTTC. This sequence encodes CASRETGWDEQYF.

The CDR3 is CASSSYRGNEQFF. The CDR3 nucleotides are TGCGCCAGCAGCTCGTATCGGGGCAATGAGCAGTTCTTC. The rearrangement joins TRBV5-1 to TRBJ2-1; possible D gene TRBD2, 5 bases. CDR1 and CDR2 from the germline V gene are SGHRS and YFSETQ. This CDR3 contains 13 residues. Deletions cut 3 bases from V and 6 bases from J, with 10 bases between.

V is TRBV12-5 and J is TRBJ2-1; D is perhaps TRBD2 (5 bases). This CDR3 has 16 residues. In germline, CDR1 is LGHNT, CDR2 FRNRAP. V lost 5 bases and J 4 bases, leaving 18 bases between the germline ends. This CDR3 reads CASGPILVVGYNEQFF. Written as DNA, the CDR3 is TGTGCTAGTGGTCCCATACTAGTAGTAGGGTACAATGAGCAGTTCTTC.

V and J are TRBV18 and TRBJ1-2; TRBD1 might be the D (5 bases). This CDR3 comprises 16 residues. V dropped 2 bases and J dropped 8 bases, with 21 bases sitting between them. Germline assignment: CDR1 KGHSH and CDR2 LQKENI. This CDR3 is CASSPNDLTKRGGYTF. The CDR3 nucleotides read TGTGCCAGCTCACCAAACGACCTGACCAAACGGGGGGGCTACACCTTC.

The chain links TRBV9 to TRBJ2-7; the match to TRBD1 covers 10 bases. Germline assignment: CDR1 SGDLS and CDR2 YYNGEE. This CDR3 has 15 residues. The V and J ends lost 0 bases and 3 bases, in that order; junction bases with no gene match: 3. The CDR3, as DNA: TGTGCCAGCAGCGTAGGACAGGGGGCTATCTACGAGCAGTACTTC. Its translation: CASSVGQGAIYEQYF. Filled out from reference TRBV9 and TRBJ2-7, the complete variable domain reads DSGVTQTPKHLITATGQRVTLRCSPRSGDLSVYWYQQSLDQGLQFLIQYYNGEERAKGNILERFSAQQFPDLHSELNLSSLELGDSALYFCASSVGQGAIYEQYFGPGTRLTVT.

This clone was seen only a few times. Germline is not matched at one junction end, which may reflect a read error. V is TRBV25-1 and J is TRBJ1-1, with 8 bases that match TRBD1. The CDR3 is made up of 11 amino acids. The germline CDR1 and CDR2 sequences are MGHDK and SYGVNS. CDR3 sequence reads: CASSGRGQESF. The CDR3 region has the DNA TGTGCCAGCAGTGGTCGGGGACAGGAAAGCTTT. Filled out from reference TRBV25-1 and TRBJ1-1, the complete variable domain reads EADIYQTPRYLVIGTGKKITLECSQTMGHDKMYWYQQDPGMELHLIHYSYGVNSTEKGDLSSESTVSRIRTEHFPLTLESARPSHTSQYLCASSGRGQESFGQGTRLTVV.